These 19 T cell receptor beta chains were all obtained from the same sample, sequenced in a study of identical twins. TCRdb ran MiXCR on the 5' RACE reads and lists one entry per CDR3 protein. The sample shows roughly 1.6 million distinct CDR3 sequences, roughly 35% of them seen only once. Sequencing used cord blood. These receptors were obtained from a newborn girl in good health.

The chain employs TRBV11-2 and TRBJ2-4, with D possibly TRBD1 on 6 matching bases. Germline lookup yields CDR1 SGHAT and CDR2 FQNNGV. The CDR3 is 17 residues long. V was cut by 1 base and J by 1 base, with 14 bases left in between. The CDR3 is CASSLGQALLAKNIQYF. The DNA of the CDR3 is TGTGCCAGCAGCTTAGGACAGGCCCTTTTGGCCAAAAACATTCAGTACTTC.

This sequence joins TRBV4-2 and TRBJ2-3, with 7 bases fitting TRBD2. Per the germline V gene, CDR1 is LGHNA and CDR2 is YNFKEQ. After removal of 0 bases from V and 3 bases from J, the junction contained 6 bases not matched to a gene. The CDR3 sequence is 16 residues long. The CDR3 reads CASSQETGGGTDTQYF. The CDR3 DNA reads TGTGCCAGCAGCCAAGAGACGGGAGGAGGTACAGATACGCAGTATTTT.

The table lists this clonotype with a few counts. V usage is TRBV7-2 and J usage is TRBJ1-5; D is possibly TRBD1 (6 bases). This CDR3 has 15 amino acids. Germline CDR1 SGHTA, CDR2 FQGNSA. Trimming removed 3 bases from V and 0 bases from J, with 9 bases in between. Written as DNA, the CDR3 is TGTGCCAGCAGCTTTACACAGGGTAGCAATCAGCCCCAGCATTTT. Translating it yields CASSFTQGSNQPQHF. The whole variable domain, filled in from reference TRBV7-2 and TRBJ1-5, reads GAGVSQSPSNKVTEKGKDVELRCDPISGHTALYWYRQSLGQGLEFLIYFQGNSAPDKSGLPSDRFSAERTGGSVSTLTIQRTQQEDSAVYLCASSFTQGSNQPQHFGDGTRLSIL.

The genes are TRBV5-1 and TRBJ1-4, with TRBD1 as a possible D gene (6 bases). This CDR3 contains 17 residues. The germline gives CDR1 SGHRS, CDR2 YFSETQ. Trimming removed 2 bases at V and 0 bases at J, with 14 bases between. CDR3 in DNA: TGCGCCAGCAGCTTAGGGGACAACTTTGCAACTAATGAAAAACTGTTTTTT. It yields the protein CASSLGDNFATNEKLFF. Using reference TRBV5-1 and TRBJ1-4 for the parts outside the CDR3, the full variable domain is KAGVTQTPRYLIKTRGQQVTLSCSPISGHRSVSWYQQTPGQGLQFLFEYFSETQRNKGNFPGRFSGRQFSNSRSEMNVSTLELGDSALYLCASSLGDNFATNEKLFFGSGTQLSVL.

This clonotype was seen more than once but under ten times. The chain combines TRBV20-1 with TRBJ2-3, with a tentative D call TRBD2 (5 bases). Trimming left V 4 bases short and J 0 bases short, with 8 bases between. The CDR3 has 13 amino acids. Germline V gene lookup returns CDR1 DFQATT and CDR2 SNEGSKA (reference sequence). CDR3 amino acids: CSAKRHSTDTQYF. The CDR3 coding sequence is TGCAGTGCTAAGCGGCATAGCACAGATACGCAGTATTTT.

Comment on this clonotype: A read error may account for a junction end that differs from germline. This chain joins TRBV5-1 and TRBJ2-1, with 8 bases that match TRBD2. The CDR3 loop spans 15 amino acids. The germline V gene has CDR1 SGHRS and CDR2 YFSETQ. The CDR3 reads CASSPGGRGDNERFF. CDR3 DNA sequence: TGCGCCAGCAGCCCGGGGGGGCGCGGTGACAATGAGCGGTTCTTC.

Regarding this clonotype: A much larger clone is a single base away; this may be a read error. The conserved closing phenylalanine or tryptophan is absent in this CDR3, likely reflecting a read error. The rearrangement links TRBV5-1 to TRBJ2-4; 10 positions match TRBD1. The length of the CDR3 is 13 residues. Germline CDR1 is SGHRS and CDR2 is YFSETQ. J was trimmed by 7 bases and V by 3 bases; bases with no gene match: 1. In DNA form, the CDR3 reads TGCGCCAGCAGCTCGGGACAGGGGAACATTCAGTACCTC. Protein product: CASSSGQGNIQYL.

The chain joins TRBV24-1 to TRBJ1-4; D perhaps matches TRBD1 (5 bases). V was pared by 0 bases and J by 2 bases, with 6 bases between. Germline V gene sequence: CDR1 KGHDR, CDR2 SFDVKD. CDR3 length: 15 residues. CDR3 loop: CATSDLRDTNEKLFF. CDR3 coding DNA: TGTGCCACCAGTGATTTGCGGGACACTAATGAAAAACTGTTTTTT.

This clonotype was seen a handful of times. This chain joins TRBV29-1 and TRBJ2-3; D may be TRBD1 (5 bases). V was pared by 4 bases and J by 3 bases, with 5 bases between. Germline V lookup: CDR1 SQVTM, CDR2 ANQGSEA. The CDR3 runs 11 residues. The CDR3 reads CSVGQTDTQYF. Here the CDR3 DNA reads TGCAGCGTTGGACAGACAGATACGCAGTATTTT.

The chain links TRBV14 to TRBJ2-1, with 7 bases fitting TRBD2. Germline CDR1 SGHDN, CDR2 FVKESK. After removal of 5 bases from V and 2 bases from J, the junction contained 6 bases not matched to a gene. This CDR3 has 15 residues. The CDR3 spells CASSSLAFTYNEQFF. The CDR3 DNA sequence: TGTGCCAGCAGCTCACTAGCGTTTACCTACAATGAGCAGTTCTTC.

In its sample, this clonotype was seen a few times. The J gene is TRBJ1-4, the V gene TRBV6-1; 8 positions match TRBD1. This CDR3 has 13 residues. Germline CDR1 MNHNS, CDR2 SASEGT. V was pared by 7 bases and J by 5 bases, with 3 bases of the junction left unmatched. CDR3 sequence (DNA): TGTGCCAGCACCTGGACAGGGAATGAAAAACTGTTTTTT. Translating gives CASTWTGNEKLFF.

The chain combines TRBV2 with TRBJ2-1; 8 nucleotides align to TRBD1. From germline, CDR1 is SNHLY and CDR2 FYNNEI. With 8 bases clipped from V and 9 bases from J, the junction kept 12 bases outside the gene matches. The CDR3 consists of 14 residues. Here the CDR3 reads CASCGQGRGGEQFF. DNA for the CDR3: TGTGCCAGCTGCGGACAGGGAAGAGGTGGTGAGCAGTTCTTC.

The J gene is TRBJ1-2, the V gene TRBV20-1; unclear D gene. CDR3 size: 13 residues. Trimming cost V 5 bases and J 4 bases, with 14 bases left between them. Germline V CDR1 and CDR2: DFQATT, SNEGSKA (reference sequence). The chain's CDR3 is CSALFRASYGYTF. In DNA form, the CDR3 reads TGCAGTGCTCTTTTCCGAGCTAGCTATGGCTACACCTTC.

CDR3 amino acids: CASSHPGQETQYF. The CDR3, as DNA: TGTGCCAGCAGTCACCCGGGCCAAGAGACCCAGTACTTC. The genes are TRBV12-3 or TRBV12-4 and TRBJ2-5; D remains ambiguous. CDR3 length equals 13 residues. V shed 5 bases and J shed 1 base, with 8 bases lying between them.

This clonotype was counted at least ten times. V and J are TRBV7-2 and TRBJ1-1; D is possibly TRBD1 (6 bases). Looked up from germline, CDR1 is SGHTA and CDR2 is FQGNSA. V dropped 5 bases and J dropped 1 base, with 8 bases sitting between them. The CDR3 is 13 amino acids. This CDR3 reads CASSKQGNTEAFF. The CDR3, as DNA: TGTGCCAGCAGCAAACAGGGGAACACTGAAGCTTTCTTT. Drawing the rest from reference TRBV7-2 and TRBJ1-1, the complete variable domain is GAGVSQSPSNKVTEKGKDVELRCDPISGHTALYWYRQSLGQGLEFLIYFQGNSAPDKSGLPSDRFSAERTGGSVSTLTIQRTQQEDSAVYLCASSKQGNTEAFFGQGTRLTVV.

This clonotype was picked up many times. The CDR3 region is CSARAASTDTQYF. The DNA of the CDR3 is TGCAGTGCTAGAGCGGCTAGCACAGATACGCAGTATTTT. This chain uses TRBV20-1 with TRBJ2-3, with no clear D. This CDR3 has 13 amino acids. V lost 1 base to trimming and J lost 0 bases, with 5 bases between them. The germline V gene has CDR1 DFQATT and CDR2 SNEGSKA (reference sequence).

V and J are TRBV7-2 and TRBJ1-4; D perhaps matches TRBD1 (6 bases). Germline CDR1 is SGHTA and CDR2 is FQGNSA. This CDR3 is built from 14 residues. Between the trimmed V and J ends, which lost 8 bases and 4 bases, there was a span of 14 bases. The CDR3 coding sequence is TGTGCCAGCGCGGGGGGCAGCATTAATGAAAAACTGTTTTTT. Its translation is CASAGGSINEKLFF.

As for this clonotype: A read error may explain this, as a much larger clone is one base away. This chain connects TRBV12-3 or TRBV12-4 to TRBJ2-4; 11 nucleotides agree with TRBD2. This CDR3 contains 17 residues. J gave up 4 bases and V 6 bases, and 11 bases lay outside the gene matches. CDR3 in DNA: TGTGCCAGCAGCCGACCTTCGACTAGCGGGACAAAAAACATTCAGTACTTC. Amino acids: CASSRPSTSGTKNIQYF.

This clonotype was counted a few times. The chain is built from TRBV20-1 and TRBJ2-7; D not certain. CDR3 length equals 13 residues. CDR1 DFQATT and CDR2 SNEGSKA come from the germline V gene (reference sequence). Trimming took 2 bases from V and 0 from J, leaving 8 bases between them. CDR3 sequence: CSARISPSYEQYF. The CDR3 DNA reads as TGCAGTGCTAGAATTTCGCCCTCCTACGAGCAGTACTTC.